This TCR beta chain was obtained from a study of shared clonotypes between healthy human individuals. Study context: Plates per donor: three CD4 naive, three CD4 memory, two CD8 naive, one CD8 memory.

Profiling relied on immunoSEQ multiplex PCR, and the TCRdb table lists in-frame clones only, not all of them. The sample has about 2.1 million clones; 80% to 95% are singletons. CD45RO-negative, CCR7-positively selected cells formed the naive CD8 fraction, excluding terminally differentiated effector memory CD45RA+ cells. Nashville, Tennessee was home to all donors, each a Caucasian adult. As for this clone: Its matching antigen is unknown.

Notes on the study in general: The sharing of about 5% of naive CD4 clonotypes was seen across a handful of donors. Represented diversity, genetic and exposure-history alike, was limited by few donors.

The receptor was derived from a man aged 18-30 years in good health. Some clones in this sample may be carry-over from other donors' samples. The sample was naive CD8+ T cells from PBMCs.

This chain's CDR3 is CASLDGGITEAFF. DNA for the CDR3: TGTGCCAGCTTGGACGGGGGGATCACCGAAGCTTTCTTT. The chain has TRBV19 and TRBJ1-1; D is possibly TRBD1 (5 bases). V lost 9 bases and J lost 8, with 19 bases in between. The germline V gene encodes CDR1 LNHDA and CDR2 SQIVND (reference sequence). The CDR3 covers 13 residues.